This T cell receptor (beta chain) emerged from a study of siplizumab effects on memory and regulatory T cells (dated by TCRdb to the late 2010s). Context from the whole study: The effect of the anti-CD2 antibody siplizumab on alloreactive T-cell subsets was examined in allogeneic mixed lymphocyte reactions constructed from human PBMCs.

Sorted unstimulated T cells and proliferating T cells recovered from mixed lymphocyte reactions underwent TCRbeta CDR3 sequencing. Fresh whole blood from 9 to 10 HLA-typed healthy donors served as the source for isolating PBMCs. The library was built by means of the immunoSEQ multiplex PCR assay. Each sample had 90,000 to 100,000 TCR templates assayed by the deep sequencing platform. Genomic DNA extracted from sorted T cells was used for TCRbeta CDR3 sequencing. In the paper's pipeline: The R programming language was used for clonal analysis of TCRbeta CDR3 data. Comparing unstimulated samples against CFSE-low samples taken after the reaction was how alloreactive CD4+ and CD8+ clones were defined. Alloreactive CD4+ clones were assigned to regulatory or non-regulatory origin by matching sequences to sorted unstimulated Treg and non-Treg repertoires. TCRdb obtained this table from immuneACCESS and retained in-frame rearrangements with V and J assigned. These tables miss some clones; where compared with another copy, unresolved V genes account for less than half of the shortfall, and the remainder is unexplained. That table furnishes V, J and clone size, whereas the DNA furnished D and trimming. Within this sample are more than 60,000 clones, with 93% of them counted one time only. The top ten hold about 5% of the sample.

As regards this clone: There is no known antigen for this receptor. No much larger clone is present one base from it, and per-base qualities are unavailable.

What the research found in general, with its limitations: Roughly 75-97% of proliferating CD4+ or CD8+ clones could not be assigned a naive or memory phenotype. Unstimulated naive T cells appeared more diverse than memory T cells, and naive cells seemed to contribute substantially to the alloresponse. Because sequences below about 10^-5 frequency were poorly captured, only a minor fraction of alloreactive clones could be mapped to unstimulated subsets. No functional confirmation was obtained for the suppressive function of proliferating Tregs from siplizumab cultures. Among mappable alloreactive CD4+ clones, the Treg-derived fraction averaged nearly 70% with siplizumab versus 25% to 30% in control reactions. The cumulative frequency of alloreactive sequences traceable to unstimulated CD4+ memory T cells was significantly reduced by siplizumab.

Counted from cysteine to phenylalanine, this CDR3 has 18 amino acids. CDR3 DNA is the only sequence kept; it has 54 bases, read in frame from the first base. V is cut back by 5 bases and J by 2 bases, with 14 bases in the junction unmatched. CDR1 SGHTA and CDR2 FQGTGA are derived from the germline V gene. This chain joins TRBV7-3 to TRBJ2-3; a stretch of 9 junction bases matches TRBD2. Sequencing was carried out using CD8+ T cells sorted from blood. The TCR was taken from a human donor in good health. The CDR3 here reads CASSVGERGADFTDTQYF. The DNA sequence is given as TGTGCCAGCAGCGTAGGGGAGCGGGGGGCCGACTTCACAGATACGCAGTATTTT.